Shown below are 8 T cell receptor beta chains from a single sample sequenced in a study of CD8 T cells in Susac syndrome. It was with random hexamers that about 0.45 to 1 ug RNA was reverse transcribed. Via MiXCR, TCRdb re-called the immunoSEQ multiplex PCR reads, giving one row per CDR3 protein. The data show 250,000 or so distinct CDR3 sequences, about 94% seen once. The sequencing input was CD4+ T cells from PBMCs. The source of these receptors is a human donor with multiple sclerosis.

This chain connects TRBV19 to TRBJ2-2; D unresolved. Germline V lookup: CDR1 LNHDA, CDR2 SQIVND (reference sequence). This CDR3 region has 12 residues. Trimming took off 5 bases at V and 6 bases at J, with 7 bases between the two ends. The CDR3 region is CASSPMAGELFF. CDR3 nucleotide sequence: TGTGCCAGTAGTCCAATGGCCGGGGAGCTGTTTTTT. The full variable domain, with the rest looked up from reference TRBV19 and TRBJ2-2, is DGGITQSPKYLFRKEGQNVTLSCEQNLNHDAMYWYRQDPGQGLRLIYYSQIVNDFQKGDIAEGYSVSREKKESFPLTVTSAQKNPTAFYLCASSPMAGELFFGEGSRLTVL.

This chain connects TRBV20-1 to TRBJ2-1; the match to TRBD2 covers 13 bases. The V and J ends lost 6 bases and 0 bases, in that order; junction bases with no gene match: 5. CDR1 DFQATT and CDR2 SNEGSKA come from the germline V gene (reference sequence). CDR3 size: 16 residues. This CDR3 reads CSALTSGRASYNEQFF. Here the CDR3 DNA reads TGCAGTGCGCTTACTAGCGGGAGGGCCTCCTACAATGAGCAGTTCTTC.

This chain links TRBV5-1 with TRBJ2-6, with D perhaps matching TRBD1 (5 bases). CDR3 length: 15 amino acids. Germline V CDR1 and CDR2: SGHRS, YFSETQ. The V end was cut by 4 bases, the J end by 4 bases, with 12 bases between. CDR3 in DNA: TGCGCCAGCAGCCCTGACAGTCCCGGGGCCAACGTCCTGACTTTC. The encoded protein is CASSPDSPGANVLTF.

The chain has TRBV29-1 and TRBJ1-1; no reliable D call. V lost 7 bases, J lost 6 bases, and 12 bases lay in between. This CDR3 region has 11 residues. Germline loops: CDR1 SQVTM, CDR2 ANQGSEA. CDR3 DNA: TGCAGCGGTCAATCCAGTGCTGAAGCTTTCTTT. Translated: CSGQSSAEAFF.

The chain joins TRBV12-3 or TRBV12-4 to TRBJ2-1, with 12 bases lining up with TRBD2. CDR3 size: 16 residues. V lost 5 bases to trimming and J lost 8 bases; unmatched junction nucleotides: 10. The CDR3 spells CASSPPLAGGPDEQFF. CDR3 sequence (DNA): TGTGCCAGCAGTCCCCCCCTAGCGGGGGGGCCCGATGAGCAGTTCTTC.

This clonotype was seen a few times. The rearrangement links TRBV7-2 to TRBJ2-7; 8 nucleotides agree with TRBD1. The germline V gene encodes CDR1 SGHTA and CDR2 FQGNSA. The trim removed 5 bases at V and 5 bases at J, leaving 2 bases unmatched. This CDR3 has 12 amino acids. Here the CDR3 reads CASSPGGDEQYF. CDR3 nucleotides: TGTGCCAGCAGCCCAGGGGGCGACGAGCAGTACTTC. The complete variable domain, with remaining parts taken from reference TRBV7-2 and TRBJ2-7, reads GAGVSQSPSNKVTEKGKDVELRCDPISGHTALYWYRQSLGQGLEFLIYFQGNSAPDKSGLPSDRFSAERTGGSVSTLTIQRTQQEDSAVYLCASSPGGDEQYFGPGTRLTVT.

The CDR3 sequence is CASSLMFGSRSYEQYF. The CDR3 coding sequence is TGTGCCAGCAGTTTGATGTTTGGCAGCCGGTCCTACGAGCAGTACTTC. The chain joins TRBV28 to TRBJ2-7; D not certain. The V end lost 3 bases, the J end lost 1 base, and 16 bases lay between the germline ends. This CDR3 contains 16 residues. Germline V CDR1 and CDR2: MDHEN, SYDVKM.

This chain links TRBV18 with TRBJ1-2; D unresolved. The germline V gene encodes CDR1 KGHSH and CDR2 LQKENI. CDR3 size: 14 residues. V was shortened by 10 bases and J by 2 bases, with 17 bases between the two germline ends. CDR3 sequence: CATGHAGYNYGYTF. The CDR3 DNA sequence: TGTGCCACCGGTCATGCAGGATACAACTATGGCTACACCTTC. Filled out from reference TRBV18 and TRBJ1-2, the complete variable domain reads NAGVMQNPRHLVRRRGQEARLRCSPMKGHSHVYWYRQLPEEGLKFMVYLQKENIIDESGMPKERFSAEFPKEGPSILRIQQVVRGDSAAYFCATGHAGYNYGYTFGSGTRLTVV.